Listed below are T cell receptor beta chains from one sample, sequenced in a study of control samples from healthy donors and cancer patients. Data came from immunoSEQ multiplex PCR; TCRdb stores just in-frame clones and leaves some out. The profile covers 350,000 to 450,000 clones, with 90% appearing a single time and over 5.5% taken by the ten largest. Sample: PBMCs. The receptors come from a man aged 40-55 years with head and neck cancer. The CDR3 runs from the conserved cysteine through the conserved F or W. Fields, in order: J gene, V gene, CDR3 protein.

>TRBJ1-3|TRBV4-2
CASSQDPAGGGLIGNTIYF
>TRBJ2-7|TRBV5-6
CASSPLAGISYEQYF
>TRBJ1-2|TRBV7-3
CASSSPPGTGYTF
>TRBJ2-1|TRBV12-5
CASGGQVINEQFF
>TRBJ2-5|TRBV19
CASSIETSGPNRQETQYF
>TRBJ1-1|TRBV6-5
CASSLGGAVNTEAFF
>TRBJ2-3|TRBV19
CASSGFGLEGRYF
>TRBJ1-1|TRBV18
CASSQQGNTEAFF
>TRBJ2-2|TRBV10-3
CAISGGGTNTGELFF
>TRBJ2-5|TRBV29-1
CSGYEGSGETQYF
>TRBJ2-7|TRBV6-2/TRBV6-3
CASSPEQVGEQYF
>TRBJ2-3|TRBV24-1
CATSESQRGGGDTQYF
>TRBJ2-1|TRBV6-6
CASSEPGYNEQFF
>TRBJ1-3|TRBV28
CASSLRVKGNTIYF
>TRBJ1-5|TRBV5-6
CASSRRNQPQHF
>TRBJ1-2|TRBV7-2
CASSLGQGVYGYTF
>TRBJ2-1|TRBV9
CASSGWGGARDEQFF
>TRBJ2-7|TRBV4-1
CASSPGHPPYEQYF
>TRBJ2-1|TRBV7-3
CASSLISGGGNNEQFF
>TRBJ1-6|TRBV27
CASSSPGDRVNSPLHF
>TRBJ2-3|TRBV3-1/TRBV3-2
CASSQTGGYTDTQYF
>TRBJ2-7|TRBV28
CAGARDGTYEQYF
>TRBJ2-1|TRBV7-2
CASSPGTGVIGEQFF
>TRBJ2-6|TRBV5-1
CASSPARTGGSGANVLTF
>TRBJ2-3|TRBV4-3
CASSQGRGQNTQYF
>TRBJ2-7|TRBV13
CASGLRGTYEQYF
>TRBJ1-1|TRBV3-1/TRBV3-2
CASSQDVGNTEAFF